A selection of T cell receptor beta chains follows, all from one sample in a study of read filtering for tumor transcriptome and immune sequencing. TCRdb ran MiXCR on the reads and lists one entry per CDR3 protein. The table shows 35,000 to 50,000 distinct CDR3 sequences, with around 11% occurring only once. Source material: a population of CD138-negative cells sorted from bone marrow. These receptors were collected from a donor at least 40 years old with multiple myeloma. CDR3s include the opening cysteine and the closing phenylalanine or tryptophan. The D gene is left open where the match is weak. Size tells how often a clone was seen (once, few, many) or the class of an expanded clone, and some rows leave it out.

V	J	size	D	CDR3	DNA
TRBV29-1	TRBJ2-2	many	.	CSVGRTNTGELFF	TGCAGCGTTGGGCGAACGAACACCGGGGAGCTGTTTTTT
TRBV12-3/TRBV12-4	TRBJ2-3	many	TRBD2	CASSLKRGSTDTQYF	TGTGCCAGCAGTTTGAAGCGGGGGAGCACAGATACGCAGTATTTT
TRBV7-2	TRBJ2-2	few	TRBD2	CASTQTSGWSGELFF	TGTGCCAGCACGCAGACTAGCGGGTGGTCCGGGGAGCTGTTTTTT
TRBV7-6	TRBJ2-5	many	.	CASSPRGTQYF	TGTGCCAGCTCCCCCCGTGGGACCCAGTACTTC
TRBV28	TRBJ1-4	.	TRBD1	CASSSTGAHEKRFF	TGTGCCAGCAGTTCGACAGGGGCACATGAAAAACGGTTTTTT
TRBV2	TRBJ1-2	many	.	CASRSNTNYGYTF	TGTGCCAGCAGATCTAATACTAACTATGGCTACACCTTC
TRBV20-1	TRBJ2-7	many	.	CSARDQSVSSYEQYF	TGCAGTGCTAGAGATCAAAGCGTCAGTTCCTACGAGCAGTACTTC
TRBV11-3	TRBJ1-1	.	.	CASSYDSEMSTEAFF	TGTGCCAGCAGCTATGACAGCGAGATGAGCACTGAGGCTTTCTTT
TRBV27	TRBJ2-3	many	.	CASSEADTQYF	TGTGCCAGCAGTGAAGCAGATACGCAGTATTTT
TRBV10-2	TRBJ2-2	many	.	CASSEWIWEWFANTGELFF	TGCGCCAGCAGTGAGTGGATCTGGGAGTGGTTCGCGAACACCGGGGAGCTGTTTTTT
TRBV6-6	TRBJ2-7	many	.	CASHRTSGGDEQYF	TGTGCCAGCCATAGGACGTCCGGAGGCGACGAGCAGTACTTC
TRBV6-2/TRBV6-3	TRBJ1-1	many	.	CASSFANTEAFF	TGTGCCAGCAGTTTCGCGAACACTGAAGCTTTCTTT
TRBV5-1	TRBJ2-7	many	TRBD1	CASSFRDRDPYEQYF	TGCGCCAGCAGCTTCCGGGACAGGGACCCCTACGAGCAGTACTTC
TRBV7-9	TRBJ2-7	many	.	CASSLGSEREVYRKAYEQYF	TGTGCCAGCAGCTTAGGCTCGGAGAGGGAAGTATACAGGAAGGCCTACGAGCAGTACTTC
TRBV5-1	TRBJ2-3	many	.	CASSLVGSGFTDTQYF	TGCGCCAGCAGCTTGGTTGGTAGCGGCTTCACAGATACGCAGTATTTT
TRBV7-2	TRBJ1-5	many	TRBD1	CASSDRDTQPQHF	TGTGCCAGCAGCGACAGGGACACTCAGCCCCAGCATTTT
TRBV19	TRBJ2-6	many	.	CASIGSGANVLTF	TGTGCCAGTATCGGCTCTGGGGCCAACGTCCTGACTTTC
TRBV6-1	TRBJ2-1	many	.	CASRQLDYSEQFF	TGTGCCAGCAGACAACTAGACTACAGTGAGCAGTTCTTC
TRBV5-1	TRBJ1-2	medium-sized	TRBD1	CASSPGDRSGGIYGYTF	TGCGCCAGTTCCCCCGGGGACAGGAGTGGGGGCATTTATGGCTACACCTTC
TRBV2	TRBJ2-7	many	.	CASSRSVGTGFYEQYF	TGTGCCAGCAGTAGATCGGTCGGGACGGGATTTTACGAGCAGTACTTC
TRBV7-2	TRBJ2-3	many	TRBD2	CASSFLAGAYTDTQYF	TGTGCCAGCAGCTTCCTAGCGGGGGCCTACACAGATACGCAGTATTTT
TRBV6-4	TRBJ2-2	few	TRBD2	CASSAREGNTGELFF	TGTGCCAGCAGTGCCAGGGAGGGCAACACCGGGGAGCTGTTTTTT
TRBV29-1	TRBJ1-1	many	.	CSVAGGVDSEAFF	TGCAGCGTTGCCGGCGGCGTCGACTCTGAAGCTTTCTTT
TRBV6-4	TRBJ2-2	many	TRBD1	CASKPGQGNTGELFF	TGTGCCAGCAAACCGGGACAGGGGAACACCGGGGAGCTGTTTTTT
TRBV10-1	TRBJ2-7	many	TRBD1	CASSPGQDSPEQYF	TGCGCCAGCAGTCCGGGACAGGACTCGCCCGAGCAGTACTTC
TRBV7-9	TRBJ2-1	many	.	CASSPAQGGNEQFF	TGTGCCAGCAGCCCCGCCCAGGGGGGCAATGAGCAGTTCTTC
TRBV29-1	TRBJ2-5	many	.	CSVRPEDVWVLQETQYF	TGCAGCGTTAGGCCCGAGGACGTCTGGGTCCTTCAAGAGACCCAGTACTTC
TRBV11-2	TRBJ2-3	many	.	CASSLVWGTQYF	TGTGCCAGCAGCTTAGTTTGGGGTACGCAGTATTTT
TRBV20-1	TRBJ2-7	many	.	CSASGRAVPYEQYF	TGCAGTGCTAGTGGCAGGGCAGTTCCCTACGAGCAGTACTTC
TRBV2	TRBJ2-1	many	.	CASSEALGDWNEQFF	TGTGCCAGCAGTGAAGCGCTAGGGGACTGGAATGAGCAGTTCTTC
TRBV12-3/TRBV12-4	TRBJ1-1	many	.	CASSPALVEEAFF	TGTGCCAGCAGTCCCGCTCTGGTAGAAGAAGCTTTCTTT
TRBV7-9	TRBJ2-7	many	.	CASSLALGHYEQYF	TGTGCCAGCAGCTTAGCTCTGGGACACTACGAGCAGTACTTC
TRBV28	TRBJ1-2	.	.	CASSLAGTDYGYTF	TGTGCCAGCAGTTTGGCAGGGACTGACTATGGCTACACCTTC
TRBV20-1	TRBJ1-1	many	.	CSARDLAEAEAFF	TGCAGTGCTAGAGATCTAGCGGAGGCTGAAGCTTTCTTT
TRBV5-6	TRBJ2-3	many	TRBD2	CASSLRVSGASDTQYF	TGTGCCAGCAGCTTGAGGGTTAGCGGGGCGTCAGATACGCAGTATTTT
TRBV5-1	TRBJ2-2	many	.	CASSLGSNAGELFF	TGCGCCAGCAGCTTGGGAAGTAACGCCGGGGAGCTGTTTTTT
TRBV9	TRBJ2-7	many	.	CASSLRPGIPYEQYF	TGTGCCAGCAGCCTTCGACCAGGGATACCCTACGAGCAGTACTTC
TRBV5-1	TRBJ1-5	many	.	CASSLLPGNQPQHF	TGCGCCAGCAGCCTACTACCGGGGAATCAGCCCCAGCATTTT
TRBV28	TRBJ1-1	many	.	CASTMGRNEAFF	TGTGCCAGCACCATGGGGAGGAATGAAGCTTTCTTT
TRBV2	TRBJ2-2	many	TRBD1	CASMGTATGELFF	TGTGCCAGCATGGGGACAGCTACCGGGGAGCTGTTTTTT
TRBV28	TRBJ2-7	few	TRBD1	CASSPPDRDEQYF	TGTGCCAGCAGCCCACCTGACAGGGACGAGCAGTACTTC
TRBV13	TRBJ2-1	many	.	CASSPPLRHSDEQFF	TGTGCCAGCAGCCCACCGCTACGTCACAGCGATGAGCAGTTCTTC
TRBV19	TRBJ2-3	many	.	CASSDPRSYTDTQYF	TGTGCCAGTAGTGATCCTCGGAGTTACACAGATACGCAGTATTTT
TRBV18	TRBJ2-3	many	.	CASSPVGADTQYF	TGTGCCAGCTCACCAGTGGGAGCAGATACGCAGTATTTT
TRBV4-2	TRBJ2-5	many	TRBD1	CASSPGQTQETQYF	TGTGCCAGCAGCCCGGGACAGACGCAAGAGACCCAGTACTTC
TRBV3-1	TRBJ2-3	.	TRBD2	CASSQERRGGGTDTQYF	TGTGCCAGCAGCCAAGAAAGGCGGGGGGGAGGCACAGATACGCAGTATTTT
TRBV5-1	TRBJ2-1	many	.	CASRGGNEQFF	TGCGCCAGCAGAGGCGGCAATGAGCAGTTCTTC
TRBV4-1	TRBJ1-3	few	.	CASSSNSGNTIYF	TGCGCCAGCAGCTCTAACTCTGGAAACACCATATATTTT
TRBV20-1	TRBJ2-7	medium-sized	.	CSARDPFAVDEQYF	TGCAGTGCTAGAGACCCCTTTGCGGTGGACGAGCAGTACTTC
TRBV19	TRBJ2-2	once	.	CASMVQANTGELFF	TGCGCCAGTATGGTGCAGGCCAACACCGGGGAGCTGTTTTTT
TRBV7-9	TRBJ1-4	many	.	CASTPRRGNEKLFF	TGTGCCAGTACCCCCCGGAGAGGAAATGAAAAACTGTTTTTT
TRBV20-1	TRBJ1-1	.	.	CSARRDPERRAFF	TGCAGTGCTAGAAGGGACCCGGAGAGGAGAGCTTTCTTT
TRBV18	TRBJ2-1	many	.	CASSPPVTGTYNEQFF	TGTGCCAGCTCACCACCGGTGACGGGAACGTACAATGAGCAGTTCTTC
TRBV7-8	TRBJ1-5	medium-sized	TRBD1	CASSPGTGNQPQHF	TGTGCCAGCAGCCCCGGGACAGGTAATCAGCCCCAGCATTTT
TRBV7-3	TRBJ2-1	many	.	CASSLSRDNEQFF	TGTGCCAGCAGCTTAAGCAGGGATAATGAGCAGTTCTTC
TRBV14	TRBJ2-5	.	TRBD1	CASSLGTGGTGNGETQYF	TGTGCCAGCAGCCTCGGGACAGGGGGGACGGGGAACGGAGAGACCCAGTACTTC
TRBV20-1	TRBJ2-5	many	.	CSAVEGGAWETQYF	TGCAGTGCGGTGGAGGGGGGGGCCTGGGAGACCCAGTACTTC
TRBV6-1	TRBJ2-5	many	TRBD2	CASSESAGGQETQYF	TGTGCCAGCAGTGAATCGGCGGGGGGACAAGAGACCCAGTACTTC
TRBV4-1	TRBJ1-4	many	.	CASSLQPLRGSEKLFF	TGCGCCAGCAGCCTACAACCCCTCCGAGGGAGCGAAAAACTGTTTTTT
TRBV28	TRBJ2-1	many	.	CASLGGPNEQFF	TGTGCCAGCCTTGGGGGCCCAAATGAGCAGTTCTTC